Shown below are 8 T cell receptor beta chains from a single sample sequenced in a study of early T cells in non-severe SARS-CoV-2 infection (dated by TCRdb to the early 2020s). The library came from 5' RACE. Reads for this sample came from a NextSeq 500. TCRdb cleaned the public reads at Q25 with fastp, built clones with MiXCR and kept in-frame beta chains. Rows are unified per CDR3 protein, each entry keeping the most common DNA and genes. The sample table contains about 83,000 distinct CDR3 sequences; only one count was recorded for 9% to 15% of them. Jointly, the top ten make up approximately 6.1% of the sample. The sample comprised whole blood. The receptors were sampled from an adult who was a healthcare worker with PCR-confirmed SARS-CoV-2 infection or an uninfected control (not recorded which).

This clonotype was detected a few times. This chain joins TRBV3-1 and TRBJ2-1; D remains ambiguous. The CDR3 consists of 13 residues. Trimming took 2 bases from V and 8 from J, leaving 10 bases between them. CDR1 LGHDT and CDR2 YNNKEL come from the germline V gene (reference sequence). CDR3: CASSQLVGYEQFF. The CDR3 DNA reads TGTGCCAGCAGCCAATTAGTGGGATATGAGCAGTTCTTC.

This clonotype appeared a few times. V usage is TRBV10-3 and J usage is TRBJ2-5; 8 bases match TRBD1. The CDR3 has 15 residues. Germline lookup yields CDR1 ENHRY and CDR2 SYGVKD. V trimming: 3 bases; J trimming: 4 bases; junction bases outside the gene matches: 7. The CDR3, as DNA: TGTGCCATCAGTGACGACAGGGGCGGCGGAGAGACCCAGTACTTC. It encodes CAISDDRGGGETQYF.

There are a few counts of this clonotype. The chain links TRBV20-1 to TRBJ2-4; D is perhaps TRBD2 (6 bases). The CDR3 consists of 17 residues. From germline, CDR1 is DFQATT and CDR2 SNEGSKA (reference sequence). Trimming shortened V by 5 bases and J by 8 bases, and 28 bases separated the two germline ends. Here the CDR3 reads CSAAKLAQEGRRDIQYF. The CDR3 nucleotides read TGCAGTGCTGCCAAACTAGCACAGGAGGGCCGGAGGGACATTCAGTACTTC.

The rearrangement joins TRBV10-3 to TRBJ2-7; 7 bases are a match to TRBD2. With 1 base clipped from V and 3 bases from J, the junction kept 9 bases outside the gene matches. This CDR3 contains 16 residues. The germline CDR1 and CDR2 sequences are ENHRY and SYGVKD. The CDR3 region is CAISEYLAGTFYEQYF. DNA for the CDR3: TGTGCCATCAGTGAGTACTTAGCGGGCACCTTCTACGAGCAGTACTTC.

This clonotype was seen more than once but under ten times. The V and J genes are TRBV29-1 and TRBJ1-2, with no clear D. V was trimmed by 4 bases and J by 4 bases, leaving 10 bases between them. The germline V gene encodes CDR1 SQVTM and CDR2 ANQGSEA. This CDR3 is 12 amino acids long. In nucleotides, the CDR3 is TGCAGCGTTGTGATGGGGAGCTATGGCTACACCTTC. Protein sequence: CSVVMGSYGYTF.

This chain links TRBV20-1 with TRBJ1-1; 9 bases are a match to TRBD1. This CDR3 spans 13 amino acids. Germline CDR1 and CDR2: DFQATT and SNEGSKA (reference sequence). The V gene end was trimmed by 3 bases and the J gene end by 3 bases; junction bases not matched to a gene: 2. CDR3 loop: CSARGQGYTEAFF. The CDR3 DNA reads TGCAGTGCTAGGGGACAGGGATACACTGAAGCTTTCTTT.

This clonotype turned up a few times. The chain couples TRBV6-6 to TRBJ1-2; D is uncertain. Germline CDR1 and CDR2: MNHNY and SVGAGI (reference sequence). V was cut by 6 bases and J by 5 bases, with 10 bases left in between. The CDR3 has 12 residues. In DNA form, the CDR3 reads TGTGCCAGCAGCTTGGCCAAGTATGGCTACACCTTC. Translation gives CASSLAKYGYTF.

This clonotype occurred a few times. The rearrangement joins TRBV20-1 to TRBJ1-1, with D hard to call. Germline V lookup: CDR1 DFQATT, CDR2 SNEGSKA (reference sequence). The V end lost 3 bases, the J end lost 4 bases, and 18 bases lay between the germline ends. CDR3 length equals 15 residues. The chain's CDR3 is CSASRGGRRSTEAFF. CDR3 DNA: TGCAGTGCTAGCCGAGGAGGGAGGAGGAGCACTGAAGCTTTCTTT.